This T cell receptor beta chain was sequenced during a study of blood T cell repertoires in COVID-19. About the research overall: Acute and convalescent COVID-19 samples came from the United States, Italy and Spain.

Donors in Cohort 3 counted as recovered after two negative PCRs, clearance, or symptom resolution. This CDR3 has 15 residues. Germline V gene data show CDR1 as SGHNT and CDR2 as YENEEA. V gave up 4 bases and J gave up 3 bases; unmatched junction bases: 5. In the original analysis: Amplification of reference gene primers provided the estimated nucleated cell counts. Assay used: immunoSEQ multiplex PCR; TCRdb lists only in-frame clones, some missing. Clone size and V and J calls were adopted from that table, with D and trimming inferred from the DNA. The top ten hold less than 2% of the sample, which has 400,000 to 500,000 clones, over 75% seen once.

The V call is TRBV11-3, the J call TRBJ2-1, with 8 nucleotides matching TRBD1. The specimen was PBMCs or T cells enriched from blood (not recorded which). The sequence was obtained from a woman between 40 and 55 years old who had recovered from COVID-19. CDR3 protein: CASSSTGDNYNEQFF. The CDR3 DNA follows: TGTGCCAGCAGCTCGACAGGGGACAACTACAATGAGCAGTTCTTC.